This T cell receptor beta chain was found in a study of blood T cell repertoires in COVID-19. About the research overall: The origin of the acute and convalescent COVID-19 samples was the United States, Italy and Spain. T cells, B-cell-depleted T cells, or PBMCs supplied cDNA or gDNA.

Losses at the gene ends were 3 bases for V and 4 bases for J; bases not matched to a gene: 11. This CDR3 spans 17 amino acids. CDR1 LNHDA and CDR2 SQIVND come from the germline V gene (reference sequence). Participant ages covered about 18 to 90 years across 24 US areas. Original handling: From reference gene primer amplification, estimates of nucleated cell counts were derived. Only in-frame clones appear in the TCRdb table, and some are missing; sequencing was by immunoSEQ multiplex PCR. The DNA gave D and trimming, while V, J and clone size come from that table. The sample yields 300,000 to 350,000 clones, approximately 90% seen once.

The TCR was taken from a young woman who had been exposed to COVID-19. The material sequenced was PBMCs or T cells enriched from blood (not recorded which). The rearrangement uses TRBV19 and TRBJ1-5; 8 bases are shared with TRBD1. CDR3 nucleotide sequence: TGTGCCAGTAGTATCCGAACTCGACAGGGGATTAATCAGCCCCAGCATTTT. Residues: CASSIRTRQGINQPQHF.